The rows below give T cell receptor beta chains drawn from one sample of a study of blood T cell repertoires in COVID-19. TCRdb keeps only in-frame clones here, not all; method: immunoSEQ multiplex PCR. This sample has 200,000 to 250,000 clones, with around four fifths found just once. The sequencing input was peripheral blood. The receptor source for this set is an elderly woman with COVID-19, enrolled during active disease. Both conserved end residues are part of each CDR3. A D gene is named only where the DNA matches it firmly. Size is stated for part of the rows, as once, few or many counts, or as a class when the clone is expanded.

CDR3 DNA: TGCAGTGCTAGGGAACGGACAGGAGAGTACTTC
CDR3 protein: CSARERTGEYF
J gene: TRBJ2-5
V gene: TRBV20-1
clone size: -
D gene: TRBD1

CDR3 DNA: TGTGCCTGGAGTCAAACAGGCTCCGAGCAGTACTTC
CDR3 protein: CAWSQTGSEQYF
J gene: TRBJ2-7
V gene: TRBV30
clone size: -
D gene: -

CDR3 DNA: TGTGCCAGCAGGGCAGGGTATAGCACAGATACGCAGTATTTT
CDR3 protein: CASRAGYSTDTQYF
J gene: TRBJ2-3
V gene: TRBV6-5
clone size: -
D gene: -

CDR3 DNA: TGTGCCAGCAGCCCAGTGGGGCCCCGAATGTATTTT
CDR3 protein: CASSPVGPRMYF
J gene: TRBJ2-3
V gene: TRBV12-3/TRBV12-4
clone size: -
D gene: -

CDR3 DNA: TGTGCCAGCAGGTCTACAGGGTTAAACATTCAGTACTTC
CDR3 protein: CASRSTGLNIQYF
J gene: TRBJ2-4
V gene: TRBV7-2
clone size: -
D gene: -

CDR3 DNA: TGTGCCAGCAGTTTAGGGTTAGCGGGGGGTCAAGAGACCCAGTACTTC
CDR3 protein: CASSLGLAGGQETQYF
J gene: TRBJ2-5
V gene: TRBV28
clone size: -
D gene: TRBD2

CDR3 DNA: TGTGCCACCAGTGATTTGGGGGGTGGGACAGGGAAGGAGAATGAGCAGTTCTTC
CDR3 protein: CATSDLGGGTGKENEQFF
J gene: TRBJ2-1
V gene: TRBV24-1
clone size: -
D gene: TRBD1

CDR3 DNA: TGTGCCAGCAGCGAAGGACAGGGATCCATCGAGACCCAGTACTTC
CDR3 protein: CASSEGQGSIETQYF
J gene: TRBJ2-5
V gene: TRBV11-3
clone size: -
D gene: TRBD1

CDR3 DNA: TGTGCCAGCAGCAAAGGATGGTTGGGGAGCTTCTATGCCCTCTCTGGGGCCAACGTCCTGACTTTC
CDR3 protein: CASSKGWLGSFYALSGANVLTF
J gene: TRBJ2-6
V gene: TRBV21-1
clone size: -
D gene: -

CDR3 DNA: TGCGCCAGCAGCTTGGAGGGAGGAAATAATGAAAAACTGTTTTTT
CDR3 protein: CASSLEGGNNEKLFF
J gene: TRBJ1-4
V gene: TRBV5-1
clone size: -
D gene: -

CDR3 DNA: TGTGCCAGCAGCTTAGAAGGGACTCGCACAGATACGCAGTATTTT
CDR3 protein: CASSLEGTRTDTQYF
J gene: TRBJ2-3
V gene: TRBV7-2
clone size: -
D gene: -

CDR3 DNA: TGTGCCAGCTCACCTAGACAGGCCTTCTCCTATAATTCACCCCTCCACTTT
CDR3 protein: CASSPRQAFSYNSPLHF
J gene: TRBJ1-6
V gene: TRBV18
clone size: -
D gene: -

CDR3 DNA: TGTGCCAGCAGTGAATCAGGACTAGCGGGGGGGACCCAGTACTTC
CDR3 protein: CASSESGLAGGTQYF
J gene: TRBJ2-5
V gene: TRBV25-1
clone size: -
D gene: TRBD2

CDR3 DNA: TGTGCCAGCAGTTACGGGCTCCTGTCCGCAGATACGCAGTATTTT
CDR3 protein: CASSYGLLSADTQYF
J gene: TRBJ2-3
V gene: TRBV6-5
clone size: -
D gene: -

CDR3 DNA: TGTGCCAGCTCACCACAAAGGACCGGGACAGGGTCGGAGACCCAGTACTTC
CDR3 protein: CASSPQRTGTGSETQYF
J gene: TRBJ2-5
V gene: TRBV18
clone size: once
D gene: TRBD1

CDR3 DNA: TGTGCCAGCTCACTAGAGAACACTGAAGCTTTCTTT
CDR3 protein: CASSLENTEAFF
J gene: TRBJ1-1
V gene: TRBV18
clone size: -
D gene: -

CDR3 DNA: TGCGCCAGCAGTTATCAGGGGGCCCCGTTGGATACGCAGTATTTT
CDR3 protein: CASSYQGAPLDTQYF
J gene: TRBJ2-3
V gene: TRBV10-2
clone size: -
D gene: TRBD1

CDR3 DNA: TGTGCCAGCAGCCAGACTAGTGAGCAGTTCTTC
CDR3 protein: CASSQTSEQFF
J gene: TRBJ2-1
V gene: TRBV5-6
clone size: -
D gene: -

CDR3 DNA: TGTGCCAGCAGCGTAGCTGGCAGGGGAAACACCATATATTTT
CDR3 protein: CASSVAGRGNTIYF
J gene: TRBJ1-3
V gene: TRBV9
clone size: -
D gene: -

CDR3 DNA: TGTGCCAGCAGCCAAGGATGGGGCGCTAACACCGGGGAGCTGTTTTTT
CDR3 protein: CASSQGWGANTGELFF
J gene: TRBJ2-2
V gene: TRBV3-1/TRBV3-2
clone size: -
D gene: -

CDR3 DNA: TGTGCCAGCAGTTCACCCGGGACAGGTTACACCGGGGAGCTGTTTTTT
CDR3 protein: CASSSPGTGYTGELFF
J gene: TRBJ2-2
V gene: TRBV27
clone size: -
D gene: TRBD1

CDR3 DNA: TGCAGTGCTAGAGGACGAGGTGAGCAGTTCTTC
CDR3 protein: CSARGRGEQFF
J gene: TRBJ2-1
V gene: TRBV20-1
clone size: -
D gene: -

CDR3 DNA: TGTGCCAGCAGCTTAGGAGACAGCTCCTACAATGAGCAGTTCTTC
CDR3 protein: CASSLGDSSYNEQFF
J gene: TRBJ2-1
V gene: TRBV7-3
clone size: -
D gene: -

CDR3 DNA: TGTGCCAGTACTGACAGTTATCAGCCCCAGCATTTT
CDR3 protein: CASTDSYQPQHF
J gene: TRBJ1-5
V gene: TRBV19
clone size: -
D gene: -

CDR3 DNA: TGTGCCAGCAGTGACCCGGAAGCTTTCTTT
CDR3 protein: CASSDPEAFF
J gene: TRBJ1-1
V gene: TRBV2
clone size: -
D gene: -

CDR3 DNA: TGTGCCAGCAGCCCGCCTTCAGGAAGGAGGGCCACTGAAGCTTTCTTT
CDR3 protein: CASSPPSGRRATEAFF
J gene: TRBJ1-1
V gene: TRBV9
clone size: -
D gene: -

CDR3 DNA: TGTGCCAGCAGTGAATGGGACAGTTCTTATAGCAATCAGCCCCAGCATTTT
CDR3 protein: CASSEWDSSYSNQPQHF
J gene: TRBJ1-5
V gene: TRBV2
clone size: -
D gene: TRBD1

CDR3 DNA: TGTGCCTGGGACTACAGGGGAGGAAACGAGCAGTACTTC
CDR3 protein: CAWDYRGGNEQYF
J gene: TRBJ2-7
V gene: TRBV30
clone size: -
D gene: -

CDR3 DNA: TGTGCCTGGAGTGTCGTCGTAGGAGGGCTTGGGCAGTACTTC
CDR3 protein: CAWSVVVGGLGQYF
J gene: TRBJ2-7
V gene: TRBV30
clone size: -
D gene: -

CDR3 DNA: TGTGCCAGCAGTAAGACAGATGGGACTGAAGCTTTCTTT
CDR3 protein: CASSKTDGTEAFF
J gene: TRBJ1-1
V gene: TRBV11-2
clone size: -
D gene: -

CDR3 DNA: TGCAGCCACTCGGGCGGGGGGACTGAAGCTTTCTTT
CDR3 protein: CSHSGGGTEAFF
J gene: TRBJ1-1
V gene: TRBV29-1
clone size: -
D gene: -

CDR3 DNA: TGTGCCACCAGTGACCCGAGCGGTAGCTCCTACAATGAGCAGTTCTTC
CDR3 protein: CATSDPSGSSYNEQFF
J gene: TRBJ2-1
V gene: TRBV24-1
clone size: -
D gene: -

CDR3 DNA: TGTGCCTGGAGCGCCCTAGGATCGCGGGGGTTCTTC
CDR3 protein: CAWSALGSRGFF
J gene: TRBJ2-1
V gene: TRBV30
clone size: once
D gene: -

CDR3 DNA: TGCAGCGTTGATCAGGGTAGTGAGACCCAGTACTTC
CDR3 protein: CSVDQGSETQYF
J gene: TRBJ2-5
V gene: TRBV29-1
clone size: -
D gene: -

CDR3 DNA: TGTGCCAGCAGTACCGGGACATCTACGTCTCAGCCCCAGCATTTT
CDR3 protein: CASSTGTSTSQPQHF
J gene: TRBJ1-5
V gene: TRBV6-2/TRBV6-3
clone size: -
D gene: -

CDR3 DNA: TGCGCCAGCAGCCGGGATTCCGGGACAAGTGAAAAACTGTTTTTT
CDR3 protein: CASSRDSGTSEKLFF
J gene: TRBJ1-4
V gene: TRBV5-1
clone size: -
D gene: -

CDR3 DNA: TGTGCCAGCGGGCAAGAGGGGCGCCCAGCTTTCTTT
CDR3 protein: CASGQEGRPAFF
J gene: TRBJ1-1
V gene: TRBV3-1/TRBV3-2
clone size: few
D gene: -

CDR3 DNA: TGTGCCAGCAGCCTCGGCAGCGAAGAGACCCAGTACTTC
CDR3 protein: CASSLGSEETQYF
J gene: TRBJ2-5
V gene: TRBV3-1/TRBV3-2
clone size: once
D gene: -

CDR3 DNA: TGCAGTGCTAGTGGGGTAGCGGGGGGATTGTGGGATACGCAGTATTTT
CDR3 protein: CSASGVAGGLWDTQYF
J gene: TRBJ2-3
V gene: TRBV20-1
clone size: once
D gene: TRBD2

CDR3 DNA: TGTGCCAGCTCACCTCAGGGGACCGATACGCAGTATTTT
CDR3 protein: CASSPQGTDTQYF
J gene: TRBJ2-3
V gene: TRBV18
clone size: -
D gene: -

CDR3 DNA: TGTGCCAGCAGGGTACAGGGCAACCGCAATCAGCCCCAGCATTTT
CDR3 protein: CASRVQGNRNQPQHF
J gene: TRBJ1-5
V gene: TRBV28
clone size: -
D gene: -

CDR3 DNA: TGTGCCAGCAGTTCCTTCAGGGGAGCATCGGGAAACACCATATATTTT
CDR3 protein: CASSSFRGASGNTIYF
J gene: TRBJ1-3
V gene: TRBV28
clone size: -
D gene: -

CDR3 DNA: TGTGCCAGCAGCTTGGGACCTACAGGGGACTCTGGAAACACCATATATTTT
CDR3 protein: CASSLGPTGDSGNTIYF
J gene: TRBJ1-3
V gene: TRBV5-4
clone size: -
D gene: TRBD1

CDR3 DNA: TGTGCCAGCAGTCTCACCATTACCTATAGCGGGGGGGGATCCTACAATGAGCAGTTCTTC
CDR3 protein: CASSLTITYSGGGSYNEQFF
J gene: TRBJ2-1
V gene: TRBV27
clone size: -
D gene: TRBD2

CDR3 DNA: TGCGCCAGCAGCCTCCAGACAGCTGAGCAGTTCTTC
CDR3 protein: CASSLQTAEQFF
J gene: TRBJ2-1
V gene: TRBV5-1
clone size: -
D gene: -

CDR3 DNA: TGTGCCAGCAGCCAAGGGGGGACAAACTATGGCTACACCTTC
CDR3 protein: CASSQGGTNYGYTF
J gene: TRBJ1-2
V gene: TRBV3-1/TRBV3-2
clone size: -
D gene: -

CDR3 DNA: TGTGCCAGCAGGGAAACAGGGGGCCGATGGGAGACCCAGTACTTC
CDR3 protein: CASRETGGRWETQYF
J gene: TRBJ2-5
V gene: TRBV6-6
clone size: -
D gene: TRBD1

CDR3 DNA: TGTGCCAGCCGGTTCGGAGGGACAGGGGATGAAAAACTGTTTTTT
CDR3 protein: CASRFGGTGDEKLFF
J gene: TRBJ1-4
V gene: TRBV2
clone size: -
D gene: TRBD1

CDR3 DNA: TGTGCCAGTACCCTTCCGACAGGGAAGACTGAAGCTTTCTTT
CDR3 protein: CASTLPTGKTEAFF
J gene: TRBJ1-1
V gene: TRBV19
clone size: -
D gene: TRBD1

CDR3 DNA: TGTGCCAGCAGTTTTCGACAGGGGAGGTCTACTAATGAAAAACTGTTTTTT
CDR3 protein: CASSFRQGRSTNEKLFF
J gene: TRBJ1-4
V gene: TRBV28
clone size: -
D gene: TRBD1